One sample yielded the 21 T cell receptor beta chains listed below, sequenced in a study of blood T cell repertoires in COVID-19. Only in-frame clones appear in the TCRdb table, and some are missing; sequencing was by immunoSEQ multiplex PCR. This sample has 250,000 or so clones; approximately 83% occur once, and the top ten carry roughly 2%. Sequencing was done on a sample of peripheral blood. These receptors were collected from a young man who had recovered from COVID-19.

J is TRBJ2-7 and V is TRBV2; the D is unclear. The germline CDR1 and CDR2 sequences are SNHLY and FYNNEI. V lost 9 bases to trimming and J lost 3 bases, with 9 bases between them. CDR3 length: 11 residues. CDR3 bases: TGTGCCAGTCAGGTTCTCTACGAGCAGTACTTC. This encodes CASQVLYEQYF.

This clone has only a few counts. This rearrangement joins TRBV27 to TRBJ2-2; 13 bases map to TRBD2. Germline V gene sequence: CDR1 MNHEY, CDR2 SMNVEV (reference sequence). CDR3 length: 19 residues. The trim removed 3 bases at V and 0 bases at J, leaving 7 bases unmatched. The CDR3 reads CASSFHRTSGGTNTGELFF. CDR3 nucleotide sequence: TGTGCCAGCAGTTTCCACCGGACTAGCGGGGGAACGAACACCGGGGAGCTGTTTTTT.

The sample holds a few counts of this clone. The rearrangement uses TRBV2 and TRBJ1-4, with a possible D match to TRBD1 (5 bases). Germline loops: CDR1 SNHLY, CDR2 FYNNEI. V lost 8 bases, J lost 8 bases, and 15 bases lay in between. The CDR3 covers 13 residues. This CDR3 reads CASRGEGSEKLFF. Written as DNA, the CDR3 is TGTGCCAGCCGAGGGGAGGGTTCGGAAAAACTGTTTTTT. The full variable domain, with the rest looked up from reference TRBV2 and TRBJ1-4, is EPEVTQTPSHQVTQMGQEVILRCVPISNHLYFYWYRQILGQKVEFLVSFYNNEISEKSEIFDDQFSVERPDGSNFTLKIRSTKLEDSAMYFCASRGEGSEKLFFGSGTQLSVL.

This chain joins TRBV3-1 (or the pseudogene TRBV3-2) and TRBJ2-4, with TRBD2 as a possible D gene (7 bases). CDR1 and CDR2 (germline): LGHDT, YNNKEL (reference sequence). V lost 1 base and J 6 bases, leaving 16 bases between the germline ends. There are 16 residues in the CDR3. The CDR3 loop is CASSQGGGGAVNIQYF. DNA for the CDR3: TGTGCCAGCAGCCAAGGGGGCGGGGGCGCGGTAAACATTCAGTACTTC.

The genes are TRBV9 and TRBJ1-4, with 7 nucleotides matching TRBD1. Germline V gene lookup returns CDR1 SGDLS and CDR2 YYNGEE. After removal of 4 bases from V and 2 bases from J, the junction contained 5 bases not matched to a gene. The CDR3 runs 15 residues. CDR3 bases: TGTGCCAGCAGCCCATCACAGGGGACTAATGAAAAACTGTTTTTT. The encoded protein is CASSPSQGTNEKLFF.

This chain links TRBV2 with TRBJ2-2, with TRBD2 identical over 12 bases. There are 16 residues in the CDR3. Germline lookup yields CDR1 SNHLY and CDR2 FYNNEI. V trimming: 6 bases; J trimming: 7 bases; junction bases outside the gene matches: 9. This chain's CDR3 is CASSLSSGGAVGELFF. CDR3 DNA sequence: TGTGCCAGCAGCCTCTCTAGCGGGGGGGCTGTCGGGGAGCTGTTTTTT.

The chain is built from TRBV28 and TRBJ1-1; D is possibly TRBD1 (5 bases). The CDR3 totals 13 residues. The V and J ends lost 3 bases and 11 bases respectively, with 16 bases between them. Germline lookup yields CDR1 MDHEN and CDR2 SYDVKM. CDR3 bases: TGTGCCAGCAGTTTTTCTGCGGGGCGCCGGGCTTTCTTT. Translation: CASSFSAGRRAFF. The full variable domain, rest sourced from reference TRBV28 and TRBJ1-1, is DVKVTQSSRYLVKRTGEKVFLECVQDMDHENMFWYRQDPGLGLRLIYFSYDVKMKEKGDIPEGYSVSREKKERFSLILESASTNQTSMYLCASSFSAGRRAFFGQGTRLTVV.

Written as DNA, the CDR3 is TGTGCCAGCAGTGTGGGACTAGGGAATGAGCAGTTCTTC. Protein: CASSVGLGNEQFF. The chain carries TRBV12-3 or TRBV12-4 and TRBJ2-1; 8 bases fit TRBD2. The CDR3 runs 13 residues. After removal of 5 bases from V and 7 bases from J, the junction contained 4 bases not matched to a gene.

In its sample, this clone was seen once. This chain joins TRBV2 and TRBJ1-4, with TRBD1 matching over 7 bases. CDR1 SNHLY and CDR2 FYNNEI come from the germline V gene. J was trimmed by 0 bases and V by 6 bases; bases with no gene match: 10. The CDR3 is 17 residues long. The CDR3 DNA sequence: TGTGCCAGCAGGTTAGACAGGGTTCAGGCAACTAATGAAAAACTGTTTTTT. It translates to CASRLDRVQATNEKLFF.

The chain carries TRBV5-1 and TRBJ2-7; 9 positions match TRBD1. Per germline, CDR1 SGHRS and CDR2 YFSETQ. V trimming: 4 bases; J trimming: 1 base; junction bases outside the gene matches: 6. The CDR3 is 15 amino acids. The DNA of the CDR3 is TGCGCCAGCAGCCCGACCGGGACAGGGTCCTACGAGCAGTACTTC. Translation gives CASSPTGTGSYEQYF.

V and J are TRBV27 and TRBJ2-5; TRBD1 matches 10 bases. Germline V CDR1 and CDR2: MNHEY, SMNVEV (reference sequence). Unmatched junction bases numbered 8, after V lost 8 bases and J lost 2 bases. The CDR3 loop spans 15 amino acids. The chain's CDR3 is CASLGWTGGQETQYF. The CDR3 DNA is TGTGCCAGCTTGGGGTGGACAGGGGGTCAAGAGACCCAGTACTTC.

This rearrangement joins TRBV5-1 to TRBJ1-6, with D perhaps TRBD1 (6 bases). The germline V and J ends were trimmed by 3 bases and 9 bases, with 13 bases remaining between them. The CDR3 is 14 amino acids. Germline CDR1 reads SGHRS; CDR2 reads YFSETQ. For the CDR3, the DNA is TGCGCCAGCAGCTACGGACAGTACGCTTCACCCCTCCACTTT. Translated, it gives CASSYGQYASPLHF.

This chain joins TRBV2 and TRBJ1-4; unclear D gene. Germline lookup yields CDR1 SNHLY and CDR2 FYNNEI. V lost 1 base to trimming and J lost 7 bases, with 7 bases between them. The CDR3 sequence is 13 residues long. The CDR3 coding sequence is TGTGCCAGCAGTGAAGGACTTCTTGAAAAACTGTTTTTT. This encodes CASSEGLLEKLFF.

The CDR3 nucleotides read TGTGCCACCAGCAGAGATCGAACTTCTGGGGCCAACGTCCTGACTTTC. Translating gives CATSRDRTSGANVLTF. V usage is TRBV15 and J usage is TRBJ2-6; no clear D gene. V lost 0 bases and J 1 base, leaving 7 bases between the germline ends. Germline V CDR1 and CDR2: LNHNV, YYDKDF (reference sequence). The CDR3 has 16 residues.

In nucleotides, the CDR3 is TGTGCCAGCAGGCAAAGCCCCGGGACCTACGAGCAGTACTTC. Translation: CASRQSPGTYEQYF. The chain recombines TRBV7-2 with TRBJ2-7, with a possible D match to TRBD2 (5 bases). This CDR3 has 14 amino acids. Germline V gene sequence: CDR1 SGHTA, CDR2 FQGNSA. The germline V and J ends were trimmed by 6 bases and 2 bases, with 14 bases remaining between them.

The CDR3 DNA sequence: TGTGCCAGCAGTGAAGGGACTAGCGAGACCGGGGAGCTGTTTTTT. Translation: CASSEGTSETGELFF. The chain combines TRBV28 with TRBJ2-2; 10 bases are shared with TRBD2. Germline V gene sequence: CDR1 MDHEN, CDR2 SYDVKM. Trimming took 5 bases from V and 5 from J; bases not matched to a gene: 5. The CDR3 has 15 residues.

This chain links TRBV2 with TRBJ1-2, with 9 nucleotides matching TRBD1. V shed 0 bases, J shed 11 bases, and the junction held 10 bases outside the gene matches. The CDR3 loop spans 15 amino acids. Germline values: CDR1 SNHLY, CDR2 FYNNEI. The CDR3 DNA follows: TGTGCCAGCAGTGAAGCGCTTAGGACAGGGGCGCCGTACACCTTC. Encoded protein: CASSEALRTGAPYTF.

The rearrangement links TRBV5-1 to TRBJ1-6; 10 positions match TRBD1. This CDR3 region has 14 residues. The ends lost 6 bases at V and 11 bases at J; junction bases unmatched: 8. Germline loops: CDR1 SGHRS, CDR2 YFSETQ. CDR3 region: CASTPRDRGTPLHF. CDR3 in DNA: TGCGCCAGCACACCCCGGGACAGGGGAACACCCCTCCACTTT.

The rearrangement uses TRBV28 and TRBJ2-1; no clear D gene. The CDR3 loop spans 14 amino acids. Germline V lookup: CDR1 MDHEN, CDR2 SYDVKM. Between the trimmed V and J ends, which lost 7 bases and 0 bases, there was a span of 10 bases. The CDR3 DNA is TGTGCCAGCAAGGTGGCAGGCTCCTACAATGAGCAGTTCTTC. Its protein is CASKVAGSYNEQFF.

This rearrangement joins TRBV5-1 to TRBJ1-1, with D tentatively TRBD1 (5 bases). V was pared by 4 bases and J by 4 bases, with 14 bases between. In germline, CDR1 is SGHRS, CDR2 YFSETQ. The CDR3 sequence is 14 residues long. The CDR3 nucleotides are TGCGCCAGCAGCCGATACCTGGACACCACTGAAGCTTTCTTT. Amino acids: CASSRYLDTTEAFF. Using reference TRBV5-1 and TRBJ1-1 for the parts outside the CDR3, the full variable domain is KAGVTQTPRYLIKTRGQQVTLSCSPISGHRSVSWYQQTPGQGLQFLFEYFSETQRNKGNFPGRFSGRQFSNSRSEMNVSTLELGDSALYLCASSRYLDTTEAFFGQGTRLTVV.

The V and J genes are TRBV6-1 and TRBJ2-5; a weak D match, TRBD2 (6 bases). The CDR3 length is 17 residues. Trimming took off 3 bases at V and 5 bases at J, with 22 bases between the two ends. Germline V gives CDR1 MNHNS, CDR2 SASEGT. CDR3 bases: TGTGCCAGCAGTGACACGGCGGGTCGGGGGATGTTGGAGACCCAGTACTTC. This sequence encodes CASSDTAGRGMLETQYF.